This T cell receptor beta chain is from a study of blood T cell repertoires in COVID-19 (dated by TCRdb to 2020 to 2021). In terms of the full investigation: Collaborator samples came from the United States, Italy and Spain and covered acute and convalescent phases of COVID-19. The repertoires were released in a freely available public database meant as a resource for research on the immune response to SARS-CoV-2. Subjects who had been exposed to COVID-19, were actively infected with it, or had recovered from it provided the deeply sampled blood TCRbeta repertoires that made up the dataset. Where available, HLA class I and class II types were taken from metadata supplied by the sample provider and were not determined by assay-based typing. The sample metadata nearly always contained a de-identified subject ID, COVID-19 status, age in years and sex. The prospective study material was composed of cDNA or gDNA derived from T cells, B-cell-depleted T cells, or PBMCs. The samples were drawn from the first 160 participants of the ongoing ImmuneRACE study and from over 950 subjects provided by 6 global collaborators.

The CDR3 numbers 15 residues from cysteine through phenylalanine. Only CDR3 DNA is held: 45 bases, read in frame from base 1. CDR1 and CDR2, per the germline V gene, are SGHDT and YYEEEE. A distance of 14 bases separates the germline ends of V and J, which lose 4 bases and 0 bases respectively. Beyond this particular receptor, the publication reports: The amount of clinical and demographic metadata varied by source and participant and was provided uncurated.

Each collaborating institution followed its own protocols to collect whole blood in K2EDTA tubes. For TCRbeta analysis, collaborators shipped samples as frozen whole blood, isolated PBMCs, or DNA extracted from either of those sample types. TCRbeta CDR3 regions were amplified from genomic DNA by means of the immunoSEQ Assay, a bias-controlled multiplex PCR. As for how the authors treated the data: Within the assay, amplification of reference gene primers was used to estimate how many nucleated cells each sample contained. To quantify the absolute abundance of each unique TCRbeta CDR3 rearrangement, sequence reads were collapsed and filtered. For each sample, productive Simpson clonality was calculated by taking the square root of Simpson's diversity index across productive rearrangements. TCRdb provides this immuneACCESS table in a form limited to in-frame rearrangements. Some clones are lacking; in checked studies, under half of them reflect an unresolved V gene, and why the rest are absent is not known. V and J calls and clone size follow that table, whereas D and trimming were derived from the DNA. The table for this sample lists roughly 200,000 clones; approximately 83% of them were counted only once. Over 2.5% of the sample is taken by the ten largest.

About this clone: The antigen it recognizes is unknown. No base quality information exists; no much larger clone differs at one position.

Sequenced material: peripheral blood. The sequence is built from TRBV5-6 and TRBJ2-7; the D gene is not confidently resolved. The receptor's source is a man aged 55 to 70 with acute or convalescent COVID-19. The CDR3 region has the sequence CASSPPRGPSYEQYF. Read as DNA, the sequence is TGTGCCAGCAGCCCACCCCGCGGCCCCTCCTACGAGCAGTACTTC. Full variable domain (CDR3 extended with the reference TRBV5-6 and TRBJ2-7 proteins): DAGVTQSPTHLIKTRGQQVTLRCSPKSGHDTVSWYQQALGQGPQFIFQYYEEEERQRGNFPDRFSGHQFPNYSSELNVNALLLGDSALYLCASSPPRGPSYEQYFGPGTRLTVT.